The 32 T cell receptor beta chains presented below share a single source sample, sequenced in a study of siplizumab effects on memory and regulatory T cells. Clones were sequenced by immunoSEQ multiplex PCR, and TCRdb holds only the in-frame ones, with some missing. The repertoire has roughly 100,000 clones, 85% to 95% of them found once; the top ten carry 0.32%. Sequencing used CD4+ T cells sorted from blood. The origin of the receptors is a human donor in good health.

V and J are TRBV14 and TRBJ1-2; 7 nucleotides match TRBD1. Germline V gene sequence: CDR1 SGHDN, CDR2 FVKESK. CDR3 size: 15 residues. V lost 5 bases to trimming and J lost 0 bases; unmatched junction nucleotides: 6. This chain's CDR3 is CASSSTDRANYGYTF. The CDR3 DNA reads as TGTGCCAGCAGCTCGACCGACAGGGCTAACTATGGCTACACCTTC. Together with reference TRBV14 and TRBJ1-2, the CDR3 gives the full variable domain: EAGVTQFPSHSVIEKGQTVTLRCDPISGHDNLYWYRRVMGKEIKFLLHFVKESKQDESGMPNNRFLAERTGGTYSTLKVQPAELEDSGVYFCASSSTDRANYGYTFGSGTRLTVV.

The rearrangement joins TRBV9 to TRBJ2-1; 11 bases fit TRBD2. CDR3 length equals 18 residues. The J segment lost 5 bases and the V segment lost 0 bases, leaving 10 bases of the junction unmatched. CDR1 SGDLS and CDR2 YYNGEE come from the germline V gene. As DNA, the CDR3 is TGTGCCAGCAGCGTAGCTACCCCCGGACTAGCGGGCGACAATGAGCAGTTCTTC. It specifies CASSVATPGLAGDNEQFF.

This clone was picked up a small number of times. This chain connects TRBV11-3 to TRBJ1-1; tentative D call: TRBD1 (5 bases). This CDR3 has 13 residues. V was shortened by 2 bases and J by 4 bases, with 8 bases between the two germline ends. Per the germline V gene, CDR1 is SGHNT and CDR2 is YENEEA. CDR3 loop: CASSLRGRTEAFF. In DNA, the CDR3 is TGTGCCAGCAGCTTACGGGGCCGCACTGAAGCTTTCTTT.

CDR3 DNA sequence: TGTGCCAGCACCCCTCGGGACAGAACGATTTATGGCTACACCTTC. It yields the protein CASTPRDRTIYGYTF. The chain couples TRBV6-5 to TRBJ1-2; 7 nucleotides agree with TRBD1. The germline CDR1 and CDR2 sequences are MNHEY and SVGAGI. CDR3 size: 15 residues. After removal of 7 bases from V and 5 bases from J, the junction contained 13 bases not matched to a gene.

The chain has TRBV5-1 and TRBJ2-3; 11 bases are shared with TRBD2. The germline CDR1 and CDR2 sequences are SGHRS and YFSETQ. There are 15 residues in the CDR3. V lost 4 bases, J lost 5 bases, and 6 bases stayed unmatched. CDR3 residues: CASSILAGVGDTQYF. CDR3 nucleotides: TGCGCCAGCAGCATACTAGCGGGAGTTGGAGATACGCAGTATTTT.

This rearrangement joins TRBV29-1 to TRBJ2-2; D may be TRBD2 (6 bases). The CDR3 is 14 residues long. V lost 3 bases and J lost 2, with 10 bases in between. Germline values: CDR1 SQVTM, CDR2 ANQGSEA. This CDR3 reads CSVDAGKNTGELFF. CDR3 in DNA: TGCAGCGTTGATGCGGGAAAAAACACCGGGGAGCTGTTTTTT.

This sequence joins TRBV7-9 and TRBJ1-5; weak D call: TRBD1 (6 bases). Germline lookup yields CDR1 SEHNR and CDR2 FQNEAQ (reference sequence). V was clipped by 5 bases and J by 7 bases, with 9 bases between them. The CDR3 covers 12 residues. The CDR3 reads CASSTGGQPQHF. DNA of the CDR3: TGTGCCAGCAGCACTGGGGGCCAGCCCCAGCATTTT. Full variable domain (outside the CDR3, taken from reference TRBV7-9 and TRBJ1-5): DTGVSQNPRHKITKRGQNVTFRCDPISEHNRLYWYRQTLGQGPEFLTYFQNEAQLEKSRLLSDRFSAERPKGSFSTLEIQRTEQGDSAMYLCASSTGGQPQHFGDGTRLSIL.

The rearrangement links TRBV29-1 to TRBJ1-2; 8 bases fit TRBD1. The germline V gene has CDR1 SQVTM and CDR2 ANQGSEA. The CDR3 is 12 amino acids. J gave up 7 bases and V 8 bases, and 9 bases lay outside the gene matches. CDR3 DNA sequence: TGCAGCTCACTGGACAGGGTGGGTGGCTACACCTTC. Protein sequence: CSSLDRVGGYTF.

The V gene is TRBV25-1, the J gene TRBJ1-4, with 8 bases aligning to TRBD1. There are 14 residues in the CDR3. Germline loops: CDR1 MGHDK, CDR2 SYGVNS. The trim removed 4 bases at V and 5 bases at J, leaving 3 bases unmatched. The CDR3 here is CASSAGQGNEKLFF. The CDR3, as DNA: TGTGCCAGCAGTGCTGGACAGGGAAATGAAAAACTGTTTTTT.

The CDR3 is CASSLLGQGQETQYF. The CDR3 nucleotides are TGTGCCAGCAGCTTGTTGGGACAGGGACAAGAGACCCAGTACTTC. The V gene is TRBV5-6, the J gene TRBJ2-5; 9 nucleotides match TRBD1. Germline V gene data show CDR1 as SGHDT and CDR2 as YYEEEE. The CDR3 has 15 residues. The trim removed 1 base at V and 2 bases at J, leaving 3 bases unmatched.

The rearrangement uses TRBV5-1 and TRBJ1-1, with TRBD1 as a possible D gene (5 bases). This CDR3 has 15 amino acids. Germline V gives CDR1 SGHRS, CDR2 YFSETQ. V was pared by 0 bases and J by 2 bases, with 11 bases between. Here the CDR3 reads CASSLVVGDNTEAFF. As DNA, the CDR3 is TGCGCCAGCAGCTTGGTGGTAGGGGACAACACTGAAGCTTTCTTT.

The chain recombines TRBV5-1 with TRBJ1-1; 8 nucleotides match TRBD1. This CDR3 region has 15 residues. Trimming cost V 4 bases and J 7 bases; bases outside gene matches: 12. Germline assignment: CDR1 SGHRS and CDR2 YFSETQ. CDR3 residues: CASSPGQGGMSEAFF. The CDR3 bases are TGCGCCAGCAGCCCAGGACAGGGAGGGATGAGTGAAGCTTTCTTT.

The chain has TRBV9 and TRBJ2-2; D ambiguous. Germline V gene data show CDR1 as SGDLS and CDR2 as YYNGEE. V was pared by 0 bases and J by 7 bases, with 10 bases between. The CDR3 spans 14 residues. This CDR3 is CASSVAHDDGELFF. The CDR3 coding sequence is TGTGCCAGCAGCGTAGCCCACGATGACGGGGAGCTGTTTTTT.

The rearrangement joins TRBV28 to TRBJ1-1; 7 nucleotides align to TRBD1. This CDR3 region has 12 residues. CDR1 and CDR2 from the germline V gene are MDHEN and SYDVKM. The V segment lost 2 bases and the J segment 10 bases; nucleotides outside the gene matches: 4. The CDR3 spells CASSLLGGRAFF. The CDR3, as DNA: TGTGCCAGCAGTTTACTAGGGGGCAGAGCTTTCTTT.

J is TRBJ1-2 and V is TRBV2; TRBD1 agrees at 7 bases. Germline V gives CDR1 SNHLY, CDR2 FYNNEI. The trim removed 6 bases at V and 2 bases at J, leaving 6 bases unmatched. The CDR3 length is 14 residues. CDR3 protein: CASRSGTANYGYTF. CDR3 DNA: TGTGCCAGCAGGTCCGGGACAGCAAACTATGGCTACACCTTC.

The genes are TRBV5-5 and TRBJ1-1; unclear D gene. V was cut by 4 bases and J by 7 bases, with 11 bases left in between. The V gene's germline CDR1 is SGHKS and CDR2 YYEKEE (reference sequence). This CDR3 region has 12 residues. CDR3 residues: CASSRTRYEAFF. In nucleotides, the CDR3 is TGTGCCAGCAGCCGGACCCGATATGAAGCTTTCTTT. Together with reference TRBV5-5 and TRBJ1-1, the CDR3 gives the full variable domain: DAGVTQSPTHLIKTRGQQVTLRCSPISGHKSVSWYQQVLGQGPQFIFQYYEKEERGRGNFPDRFSARQFPNYSSELNVNALLLGDSALYLCASSRTRYEAFFGQGTRLTVV.

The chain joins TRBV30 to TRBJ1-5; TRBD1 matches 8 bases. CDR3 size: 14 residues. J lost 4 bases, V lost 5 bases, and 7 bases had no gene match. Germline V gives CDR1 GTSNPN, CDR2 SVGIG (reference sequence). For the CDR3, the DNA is TGTGCCTGGCAAATTGGACAGGGTAATCAGCCCCAGCATTTT. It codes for CAWQIGQGNQPQHF.

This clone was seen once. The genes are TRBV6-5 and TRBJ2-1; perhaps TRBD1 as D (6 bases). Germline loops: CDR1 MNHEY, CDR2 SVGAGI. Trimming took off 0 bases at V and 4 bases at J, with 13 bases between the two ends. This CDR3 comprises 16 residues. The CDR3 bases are TGTGCCAGCAGTTACTCGTTCGGGACAAGATACAATGAGCAGTTCTTC. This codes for CASSYSFGTRYNEQFF.

The CDR3 DNA follows: TGTGCCAGCAGCCAAGAGGAAGACAGGTTGAAGACCCAGTACTTC. Amino acids: CASSQEEDRLKTQYF. The chain is built from TRBV4-2 and TRBJ2-5, with TRBD1 as a possible D gene (6 bases). CDR1 LGHNA and CDR2 YNFKEQ come from the germline V gene. The CDR3 covers 15 residues. V was cut by 0 bases and J by 6 bases, with 14 bases left in between.

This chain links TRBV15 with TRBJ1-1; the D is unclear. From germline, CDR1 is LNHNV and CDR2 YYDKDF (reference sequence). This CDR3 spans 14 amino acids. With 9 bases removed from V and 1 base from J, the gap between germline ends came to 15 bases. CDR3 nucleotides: TGTGCCACGAGACCTACAGTTAAGAACACTGAAGCTTTCTTT. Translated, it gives CATRPTVKNTEAFF.

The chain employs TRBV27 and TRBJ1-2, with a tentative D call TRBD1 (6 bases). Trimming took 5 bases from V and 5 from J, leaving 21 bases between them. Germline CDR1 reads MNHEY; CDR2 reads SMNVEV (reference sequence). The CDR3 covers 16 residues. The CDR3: CASSPRPGHPFYGYTF. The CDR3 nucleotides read TGTGCCAGCAGTCCCCGGCCGGGACACCCTTTTTATGGCTACACCTTC.

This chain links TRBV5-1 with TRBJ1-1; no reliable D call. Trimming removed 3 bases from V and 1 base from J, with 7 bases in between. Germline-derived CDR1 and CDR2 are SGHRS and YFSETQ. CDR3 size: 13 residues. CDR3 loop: CASSSLTNTEAFF. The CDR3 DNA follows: TGCGCCAGCAGCTCCCTGACGAACACTGAAGCTTTCTTT.

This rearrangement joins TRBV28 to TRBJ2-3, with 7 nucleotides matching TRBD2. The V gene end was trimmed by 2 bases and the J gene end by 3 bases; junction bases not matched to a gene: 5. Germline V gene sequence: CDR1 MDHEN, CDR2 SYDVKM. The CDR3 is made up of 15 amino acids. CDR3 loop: CASSLAGEVTDTQYF. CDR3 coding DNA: TGTGCCAGCAGTTTAGCGGGAGAGGTGACAGATACGCAGTATTTT.

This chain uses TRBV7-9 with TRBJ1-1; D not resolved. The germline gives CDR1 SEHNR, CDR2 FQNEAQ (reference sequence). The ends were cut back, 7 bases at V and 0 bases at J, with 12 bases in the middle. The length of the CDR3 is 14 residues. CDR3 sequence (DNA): TGTGCCAGCATCAGCGGCGCCGTGAACACTGAAGCTTTCTTT. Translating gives CASISGAVNTEAFF.

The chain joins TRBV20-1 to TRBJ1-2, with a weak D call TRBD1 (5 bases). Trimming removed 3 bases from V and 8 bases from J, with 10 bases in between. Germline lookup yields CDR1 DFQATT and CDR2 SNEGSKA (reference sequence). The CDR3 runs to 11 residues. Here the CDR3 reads CSASGGHGYTF. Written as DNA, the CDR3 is TGCAGTGCTAGCGGGGGTCACGGCTACACCTTC.

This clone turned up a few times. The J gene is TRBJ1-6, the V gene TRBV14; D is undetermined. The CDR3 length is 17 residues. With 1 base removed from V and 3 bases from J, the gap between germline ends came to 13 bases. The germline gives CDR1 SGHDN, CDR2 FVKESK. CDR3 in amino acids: CASSQVRSHLYNSPLHF. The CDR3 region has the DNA TGTGCCAGCAGCCAAGTCCGAAGTCACCTCTATAATTCACCCCTCCACTTT. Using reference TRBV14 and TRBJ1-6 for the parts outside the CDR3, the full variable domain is EAGVTQFPSHSVIEKGQTVTLRCDPISGHDNLYWYRRVMGKEIKFLLHFVKESKQDESGMPNNRFLAERTGGTYSTLKVQPAELEDSGVYFCASSQVRSHLYNSPLHFGNGTRLTVT.

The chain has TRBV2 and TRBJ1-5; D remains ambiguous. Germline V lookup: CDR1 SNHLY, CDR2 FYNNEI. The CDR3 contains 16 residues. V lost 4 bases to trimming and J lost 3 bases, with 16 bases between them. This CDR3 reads CASSGGSGVFNQPQHF. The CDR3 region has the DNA TGTGCCAGCAGTGGGGGTTCGGGAGTGTTCAATCAGCCCCAGCATTTT.

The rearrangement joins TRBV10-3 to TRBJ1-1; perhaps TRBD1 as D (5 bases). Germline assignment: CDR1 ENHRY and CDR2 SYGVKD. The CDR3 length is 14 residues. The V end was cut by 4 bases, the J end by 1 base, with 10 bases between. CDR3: CAISGGRQNTEAFF. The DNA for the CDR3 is TGTGCCATCAGTGGGGGACGGCAGAACACTGAAGCTTTCTTT.

The CDR3 nucleotides are TGTGCCACCAGCACGTGGACAGTCTCTGGGGCCAACGTCCTGACTTTC. Translated, it gives CATSTWTVSGANVLTF. The V call is TRBV15, the J call TRBJ2-6; D is perhaps TRBD1 (6 bases). Trimming took off 4 bases at V and 0 bases at J, with 10 bases between the two ends. This CDR3 contains 16 residues. CDR1 is LNHNV and CDR2 is YYDKDF in the germline V gene (reference sequence).

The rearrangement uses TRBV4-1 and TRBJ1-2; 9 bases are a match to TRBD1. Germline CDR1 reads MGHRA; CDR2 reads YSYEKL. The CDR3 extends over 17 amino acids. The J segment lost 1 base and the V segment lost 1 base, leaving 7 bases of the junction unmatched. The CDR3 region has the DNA TGCGCCAGCAGCCAAGCCCGGGACAGGGCCTTTAACTATGGCTACACCTTC. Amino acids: CASSQARDRAFNYGYTF.

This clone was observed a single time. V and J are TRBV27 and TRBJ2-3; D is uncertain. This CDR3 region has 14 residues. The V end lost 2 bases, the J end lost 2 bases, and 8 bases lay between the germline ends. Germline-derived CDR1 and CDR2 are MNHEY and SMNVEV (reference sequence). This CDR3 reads CASSLGPYTDTQYF. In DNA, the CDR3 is TGTGCCAGCAGTTTAGGTCCCTACACAGATACGCAGTATTTT.

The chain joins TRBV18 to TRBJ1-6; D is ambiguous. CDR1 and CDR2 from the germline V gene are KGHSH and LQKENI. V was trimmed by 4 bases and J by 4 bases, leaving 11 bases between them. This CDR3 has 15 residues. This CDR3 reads CASSLTPDYNSPLHF. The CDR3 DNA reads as TGTGCCAGCTCACTTACGCCGGATTATAATTCACCCCTCCACTTT.